This T cell receptor beta chain appears in the sequencing data of a study of shared clonotypes between healthy human individuals. Study results and limitations: Non-shared clonotypes were found to have lower generation probabilities than the clonotypes that were shared by all four of the sorted-subset donors.

Comments on this clone: Its antigen is as yet unknown.

There were no recent acute infections or vaccinations among the donors, who were healthy HIV-negative adults. Clones were read by immunoSEQ multiplex PCR, and TCRdb kept only the in-frame ones, dropping some. This table has just over 2,000,000 clones, roughly 95% appearing once. In germline, CDR1 is MNHNS, CDR2 SASEGT. V was shortened by 5 bases and J by 0 bases, with 13 bases between the two germline ends. CDR3 length: 15 residues. This TCR came from a young man in good health. The sequenced sample consisted of naive CD4+ T cells sorted from blood. Noted subset: CD45RA+ positively selected. The rearrangement links TRBV6-1 to TRBJ1-2; perhaps TRBD1 as D (5 bases). DNA for the CDR3: TGTGCCAGCAGTATTTGGAGGGGAACTAACTATGGCTACACCTTC. Translated: CASSIWRGTNYGYTF.